A selection of T cell receptor beta chains follows, all from one sample in a study of early T cells in non-severe SARS-CoV-2 infection. TCRdb called the 5' RACE reads again in MiXCR, with one record for every CDR3 protein. The data hold under 70,000 distinct CDR3 sequences, with about 9.9% observed a single time. The sample comprised whole blood. These receptors all come from an adult who was a healthcare worker with PCR-confirmed SARS-CoV-2 infection or an uninfected control (not recorded which). Both conserved end residues are part of each CDR3.

v_call cdr3_aa
TRBV9 CASSVEGVPWGTQYF
TRBV21-1 CASRVRGLAGRSTDTQYF
TRBV4-2 CASSQEAKGGYEQYF
TRBV7-9 CASSPPRDGYGYTF
TRBV4-1 CASSQERQGWLEKLFF
TRBV3-1 CAVAEGRNEQFF
TRBV3-1 CASSQDWTSQETQYF
TRBV28 CASSLSGRRAGELFF
TRBV6-5 CASSYSEGLTYGYTF
TRBV6-5 CASSSSWADTQYF
TRBV20-1 CSARDAARADEKLFF
TRBV5-6 CASSLQDRDTGELFF
TRBV19 CASSNLAGSSYNEQFF
TRBV3-1 CASSQAQGYSYEQYF
TRBV10-3 CAISELGGGTEAFF
TRBV20-1 CSARLSGLAGGEQFF
TRBV28 CASEGSSGNTIYF
TRBV5-1 CASSAGLHGTDTQYF
TRBV7-9 CASSINRGLMNTEAFF
TRBV29-1 CSASTALVPYGYTF
TRBV19 CASSILADQPQHF
TRBV7-3 CASSTGVSGTEAFF
TRBV5-6 CASSFGPSGEQYF
TRBV5-1 CASSFFSRQGYTGELFF
TRBV6-1 CASSHLRANTGELFF
TRBV11-3 CASSRGQRGQKQFF
TRBV20-1 CSAVGADTQYF
TRBV12-3/TRBV12-4 CASSLWDFGALNEQYF
TRBV25-1 CASSPWTGENTQYF
TRBV12-3/TRBV12-4 CASSLRGARSNEQFF
TRBV5-5 CASSPGTGANTEAFF
TRBV7-9 CASSLATFAGSDTGELFF
TRBV11-2 CASSAGRRDRRAGELFF
TRBV10-3 CAIRRGLAEETQYF
TRBV6-6 CAIRGANVLTF
TRBV6-1 CASSRDRVESYTF
TRBV6-5 CASSPPGNYGYTF
TRBV7-9 CASSSARVPNEKLFF
TRBV5-6 CASSRGTFPESYTF
TRBV5-1 CASSQIGTLRYNEQFF
TRBV6-1 CASSEAWDRAYGYTF
TRBV27 CASSGAPYYEQYF
TRBV6-5 CASSPDRGRGSPLHF
TRBV19 CASSLDSLLEPQHF
TRBV12-3/TRBV12-4 CASSLSLGRNTEAFF
TRBV12-3/TRBV12-4 CASSPPGQGRGYTF
TRBV7-9 CASSQAGGSYGYTF
TRBV21-1 CASSKGCRTTGLAGMRRYYNEQFF
TRBV11-2 CASSLVRRGAHEQYF
TRBV6-2/TRBV6-3 CASSYSRRPGEYEQYF
TRBV24-1 CATSDSGRTNEQFF
TRBV5-6 CASSYYRGRGQPQHF
TRBV6-5 CAIKGLNPTGELFF